A selection of T cell receptor beta chains follows, all from one sample in a study of blood T cell repertoires in COVID-19. The protocol was immunoSEQ multiplex PCR, while the TCRdb copy is restricted to in-frame clones and leaves out a portion. Of about 100,000 clones in the sample, under 90% were seen once. Sequencing input: peripheral blood. The receptors stem from a human donor in a cohort sampled during active COVID-19. The CDR3 runs from the conserved cysteine through the conserved F or W. Fields, in order: V gene, clone size, D gene, J gene, CDR3 protein, CDR3 DNA. The D gene is left open where the match is weak. Clone size, where shown, is once, few, many, or a class for clones that have expanded.

TRBV7-2,-,-,TRBJ2-7,CASSPERYEQYF,TGTGCCAGCAGCCCGGAGCGGTACGAGCAGTACTTC
TRBV7-2,-,TRBD1,TRBJ2-1,CASSRTGDHSYNEQFF,TGTGCCAGCAGCAGGACAGGGGACCATTCCTACAATGAGCAGTTCTTC
TRBV15,-,-,TRBJ1-4,CAAQGNEKLFF,TGTGCCGCCCAGGGTAATGAAAAACTGTTTTTT
TRBV9,-,TRBD2,TRBJ2-7,CASSVLAGGPRYEQYF,TGTGCCAGCAGCGTGCTAGCGGGAGGGCCTAGGTACGAGCAGTACTTC
TRBV20-1,-,-,TRBJ2-1,CSASGSGSNEQFF,TGCAGTGCTAGTGGTAGCGGTAGCAATGAGCAGTTCTTC
TRBV5-5,-,TRBD1,TRBJ2-6,CASRPRTGRANVLTF,TGTGCCAGCAGGCCTAGGACAGGGAGGGCCAACGTCCTGACTTTC
TRBV5-1,-,-,TRBJ2-3,CASSEDVSTQYF,TGCGCCAGCAGCGAGGATGTTAGTACGCAGTATTTT
TRBV6-1,few,TRBD2,TRBJ2-1,CASSVASGGPPYNEQFF,TGTGCCAGCAGTGTGGCTAGCGGGGGCCCCCCCTACAATGAGCAGTTCTTC
TRBV2,-,TRBD2,TRBJ2-3,CARGGTRTDTQYF,TGTGCCAGGGGGGGGACTCGCACAGATACGCAGTATTTT
TRBV7-2,-,-,TRBJ2-5,CASSLDVSPTQYF,TGTGCCAGCAGCTTAGATGTCTCCCCGACCCAGTACTTC
TRBV10-3,-,TRBD1,TRBJ2-3,CAISDKGHTQGVQYF,TGTGCCATCAGTGATAAGGGTCATACACAGGGGGTGCAGTATTTT
TRBV5-8,few,TRBD2,TRBJ2-7,CASSLGTSEYEQYF,TGTGCCAGCAGCTTGGGGACTAGCGAGTACGAGCAGTACTTC
TRBV5-1,-,TRBD1,TRBJ2-7,CASSPGTGNEQYF,TGCGCCAGCAGCCCTGGGACAGGGAACGAGCAGTACTTC
TRBV6-1,-,TRBD2,TRBJ2-1,CASSVHSGGAYNEQFF,TGTGCCAGCAGTGTACATAGCGGGGGGGCCTACAATGAGCAGTTCTTC
TRBV6-6,once,-,TRBJ1-3,CASLEGTGNTIYF,TGTGCCAGCCTCGAGGGTACTGGAAACACCATATATTTT
TRBV11-2,-,-,TRBJ1-6,CASSLWRGLVGSYNSPLHF,TGTGCCAGCAGCTTATGGAGGGGTTTGGTGGGCTCCTATAATTCACCCCTCCACTTT
TRBV7-9,once,TRBD2,TRBJ2-1,CASSPRGIAGGHNEQFF,TGTGCCAGCAGCCCAAGAGGGATAGCGGGGGGGCACAATGAGCAGTTCTTC
TRBV30,-,TRBD2,TRBJ2-5,CAWSGGGSQYF,TGTGCCTGGAGTGGGGGGGGAAGCCAGTACTTC
TRBV7-2,once,-,TRBJ2-2,CASSFQGYPGELFF,TGTGCCAGCAGCTTCCAGGGCTATCCCGGGGAGCTGTTTTTT
TRBV12-3/TRBV12-4,-,-,TRBJ1-2,CASSFTNYGYTF,TGTGCCAGCAGTTTCACTAACTATGGCTACACCTTC
TRBV18,-,-,TRBJ2-3,CASSQTYMVGGDTQYF,TGTGCCAGCTCACAGACTTACATGGTAGGGGGAGATACGCAGTATTTT
TRBV30,-,-,TRBJ1-1,CAWQGRGSRFVAFF,TGTGCCTGGCAAGGGCGGGGGAGCAGGTTTGTAGCTTTCTTT
TRBV5-1,-,-,TRBJ2-2,CASSLEHPNTGELFF,TGCGCCAGCAGCTTGGAACATCCGAACACCGGGGAGCTGTTTTTT
TRBV6-5,-,-,TRBJ2-2,CASQYRGSTGELFF,TGTGCCAGCCAATATCGGGGGAGCACCGGGGAGCTGTTTTTT
TRBV19,-,-,TRBJ1-4,CASSIGSGANEKLFF,TGTGCCAGTAGTATTGGCTCCGGAGCTAATGAAAAACTGTTTTTT
TRBV9,-,TRBD1,TRBJ1-2,CASSTGDRARGYTF,TGTGCCAGCAGTACGGGGGACAGGGCGCGAGGCTACACCTTC
TRBV19,-,-,TRBJ2-3,CASSQQGGDTQYF,TGTGCCAGTAGTCAACAGGGAGGGGATACGCAGTATTTT
TRBV18,-,TRBD1,TRBJ2-1,CASSPQGQVNNEQFF,TGTGCCAGCTCTCCCCAGGGACAGGTCAACAATGAGCAGTTCTTC
TRBV5-1,-,-,TRBJ2-3,CASYTGHETSTDTQYF,TGCGCCAGCTACACAGGGCACGAGACAAGCACAGATACGCAGTATTTT
TRBV19,-,-,TRBJ1-1,CATMGGRTEAFF,TGTGCCACCATGGGGGGGAGAACTGAAGCTTTCTTT
TRBV5-1,-,TRBD1,TRBJ2-7,CASSPGQGSYEQYF,TGCGCCAGCAGCCCTGGACAGGGATCCTACGAGCAGTACTTC
TRBV15,-,TRBD1,TRBJ1-6,CATSRGTGVNSPLHF,TGTGCCACCAGCAGGGGGACAGGGGTTAATTCACCCCTCCACTTT
TRBV7-9,-,TRBD2,TRBJ2-3,CASTTRAGGRATDTQYF,TGTGCCAGCACCACCCGGGCGGGGGGCCGAGCCACAGATACGCAGTATTTT
TRBV6-4,-,-,TRBJ1-1,CASSEQEGTEAFF,TGTGCCAGCAGTGAACAGGAAGGTACTGAAGCTTTCTTT
TRBV6-5,-,TRBD1,TRBJ2-3,CASIRAGQGTDTQYF,TGTGCCAGCATCAGGGCGGGACAGGGCACAGATACGCAGTATTTT
TRBV3-1/TRBV3-2,-,-,TRBJ2-5,CASSQDQLGRRGGLWETQYF,TGTGCCAGCAGCCAAGATCAGTTGGGCCGGAGAGGGGGTTTATGGGAGACCCAGTACTTC
TRBV3-1/TRBV3-2,-,-,TRBJ1-2,CASSHGDRIRGYTF,TGTGCCAGCAGCCACGGAGACAGGATCCGCGGCTACACCTTC
TRBV5-8,-,-,TRBJ2-7,CASSLSGRGTYEQYF,TGTGCCAGCAGCCTTTCCGGAAGGGGGACGTACGAGCAGTACTTC
TRBV7-2,-,TRBD2,TRBJ2-3,CASSFRTSGRSLTQYF,TGTGCCAGCAGCTTCAGGACTAGCGGGAGGTCTCTTACGCAGTATTTT
TRBV19,-,TRBD1,TRBJ2-2,CASSPWTGSGPGELFF,TGTGCCAGTAGTCCCTGGACAGGGTCAGGTCCCGGGGAGCTGTTTTTT
TRBV15,-,-,TRBJ2-7,CATSTRGGTGSYEQYF,TGTGCCACCAGCACACGGGGGGGGACAGGGTCCTACGAGCAGTACTTC
TRBV6-6,-,-,TRBJ2-3,CASSQQVTDTQYF,TGTGCCAGCAGTCAACAGGTGACAGATACGCAGTATTTT
TRBV28,once,-,TRBJ1-1,CASIPPGITEAFF,TGTGCCAGCATCCCCCCGGGGATCACTGAAGCTTTCTTT
TRBV29-1,-,-,TRBJ1-1,CSAKTPRQTEAFF,TGCAGCGCTAAAACACCCCGACAGACTGAAGCTTTCTTT
TRBV5-1,-,TRBD1,TRBJ1-2,CASSLVGQGVAGYTF,TGCGCCAGCAGCTTGGTAGGACAGGGGGTCGCTGGCTACACCTTC
TRBV7-2,-,TRBD1,TRBJ2-5,CASSLGQAQETQYF,TGTGCCAGCAGCTTGGGACAGGCCCAAGAGACCCAGTACTTC
TRBV7-8,-,-,TRBJ2-1,CASSLAGLYYNEQFF,TGTGCCAGCAGCTTAGCGGGCTTGTACTACAATGAGCAGTTCTTC
TRBV6-5,-,TRBD2,TRBJ2-3,CASSYGAGPPPDTQYF,TGTGCCAGCAGTTACGGAGCGGGACCGCCGCCCGATACGCAGTATTTT
TRBV28,-,-,TRBJ2-7,CASSPPGIREQYF,TGTGCCAGCAGTCCCCCCGGGATTCGGGAGCAGTACTTC
TRBV7-2,-,-,TRBJ2-1,CASSSSSSYNEQFF,TGTGCCAGCAGCTCCTCTAGCTCCTACAATGAGCAGTTCTTC
TRBV6-6,-,-,TRBJ1-2,CASSTFQGGGYGYTF,TGTGCCAGCAGCACCTTTCAAGGGGGTGGGTATGGCTACACCTTC
TRBV5-1,few,TRBD2,TRBJ2-3,CASCPSGSTDTQYF,TGCGCCAGCTGTCCTAGCGGGAGCACAGATACGCAGTATTTT
TRBV5-1,-,-,TRBJ2-2,CASSLAGRANTGELFF,TGCGCCAGCAGCTTGGCCGGGAGAGCGAACACCGGGGAGCTGTTTTTT
TRBV6-5,once,TRBD1,TRBJ1-6,CASSRQGENSPLHF,TGTGCCAGCAGCCGACAGGGCGAGAATTCACCCCTCCACTTT
TRBV19,-,-,TRBJ2-3,CASSPLLGWSAYTDTQYF,TGTGCCAGTAGTCCCCTATTGGGTTGGAGCGCCTACACAGATACGCAGTATTTT
TRBV14,-,TRBD1,TRBJ1-1,CASSQNPGQGTEAFF,TGTGCCAGCAGCCAAAACCCGGGACAGGGTACCGAAGCTTTCTTT
TRBV4-1,-,-,TRBJ2-6,CASSPNSGANVLTF,TGCGCCAGCAGCCCTAACTCTGGGGCCAACGTCCTGACTTTC
TRBV4-3,-,TRBD2,TRBJ2-3,CASSQWGLSGTDTQYF,TGCGCCAGCAGCCAGTGGGGACTATCGGGCACAGATACGCAGTATTTT
TRBV9,-,-,TRBJ1-1,CASSPLGSPNTEAFF,TGTGCCAGCAGCCCACTTGGGAGCCCGAACACTGAAGCTTTCTTT